What follows are 5 T cell receptor beta chains derived from one specimen sequenced in a study of blood T cell repertoires in COVID-19. Profiled with immunoSEQ multiplex PCR; TCRdb holds only in-frame clones, not every one. The table shows about 200,000 clones, with around nine tenths occurring only once. The sample comprised peripheral blood. Every receptor here comes from a man in his fifties or sixties who had recovered from COVID-19.

This clone has a single count. This rearrangement joins TRBV25-1 to TRBJ1-6, with TRBD1 matching over 8 bases. Trimming at V came to 4 bases and at J to 8 bases, leaving 4 bases not matched to a gene. Germline V gene sequence: CDR1 MGHDK, CDR2 SYGVNS. There are 14 residues in the CDR3. The CDR3 DNA is TGTGCCAGCAGTGGGACAGGGTCCTATTCACCCCTCCACTTT. The encoded protein is CASSGTGSYSPLHF.

This clone has only one observation. The gene calls are TRBV28 and TRBJ1-5, with 9 bases fitting TRBD1. The germline CDR1 and CDR2 sequences are MDHEN and SYDVKM. The CDR3 totals 14 residues. Germline trimming cut 7 bases from V and 8 bases from J; bases unmatched to any gene: 9. The CDR3 sequence is CASTPGTGRKPQHF. CDR3 in DNA: TGTGCCAGCACCCCCGGGACAGGGAGAAAGCCCCAGCATTTT.

The rearrangement uses TRBV6-2 or TRBV6-3 and TRBJ1-5; the D gene is possibly TRBD1 (5 bases). In germline, CDR1 is MNHEY, CDR2 SVGEGT. V lost 1 base and J 4 bases, leaving 14 bases between the germline ends. The CDR3 loop spans 16 amino acids. The CDR3 DNA follows: TGTGCCAGCAGTTACTTCGCGGGGACCGGGAATCAGCCCCAGCATTTT. This encodes CASSYFAGTGNQPQHF.

This chain uses TRBV2 with TRBJ2-5, with D possibly TRBD2 on 7 matching bases. The CDR3 is 16 residues long. CDR1 is SNHLY, CDR2 FYNNEI, per germline. Trimming stripped 6 bases from V and 2 bases from J, with 19 bases between. CDR3 in amino acids: CASRLRSGGVQETQYF. Written as DNA, the CDR3 is TGTGCCAGCAGACTTAGGTCGGGGGGCGTTCAAGAGACCCAGTACTTC. Variable domain in full (rest from reference TRBV2 and TRBJ2-5): EPEVTQTPSHQVTQMGQEVILRCVPISNHLYFYWYRQILGQKVEFLVSFYNNEISEKSEIFDDQFSVERPDGSNFTLKIRSTKLEDSAMYFCASRLRSGGVQETQYFGPGTRLLVL.

This sequence joins TRBV18 and TRBJ1-4; 7 bases align to TRBD1. Germline CDR1 is KGHSH and CDR2 is LQKENI. V was clipped by 3 bases and J by 5 bases; unmatched bases: 9. The CDR3 runs to 16 residues. The CDR3 loop reads CASSPEGTVPNEKLFF. The DNA of the CDR3 is TGTGCCAGCTCACCTGAGGGGACAGTCCCCAATGAAAAACTGTTTTTT.